This record looks at one T cell receptor beta chain sequence and its context. Its cognate antigen is unknown. These data are taken from a study of identifying expanded T cells in peripheral blood. The repertoire was sequenced with immunoSEQ multiplex PCR; TCRdb's copy has only in-frame clones and lacks some. The profile shows roughly 100,000 clones, about 87% of them singletons. From germline, CDR1 is KGHSH and CDR2 LQKENI. V lost 0 bases and J 4 bases, leaving 6 bases between the germline ends. The CDR3 contains 13 residues. Study-wide findings and caveats: Differentially abundant clones: about 1.3 between replicates, approximately 15 at around 2 weeks, less than 20 at four.

During the collection period, no donor immune events like infections were recorded. Sequenced sample: blood. V and J are TRBV18 and TRBJ2-5; D not resolved. The TCR sequence derives from a person aged 18 to 70 in good health. The CDR3 region is CASSPPARETQYF. The CDR3, as DNA: TGTGCCAGCTCACCACCGGCCCGAGAGACCCAGTACTTC.